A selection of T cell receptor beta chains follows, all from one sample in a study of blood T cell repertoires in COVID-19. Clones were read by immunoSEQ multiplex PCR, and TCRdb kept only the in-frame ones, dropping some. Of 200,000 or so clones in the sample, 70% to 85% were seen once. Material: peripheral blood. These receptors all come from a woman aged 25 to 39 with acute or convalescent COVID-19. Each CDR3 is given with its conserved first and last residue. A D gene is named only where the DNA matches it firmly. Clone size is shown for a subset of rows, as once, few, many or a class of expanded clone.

cdr3_nt: TGCGCCAGCAGCCAAGTAACAGGGGGGAACACTGAAGCTTTCTTT; cdr3_aa: CASSQVTGGNTEAFF; d_call: TRBD1; clone_size: once; v_call: TRBV4-3; j_call: TRBJ1-1
cdr3_nt: TGCGCCAGCAGTTTAGGACACCCGGCCCGATCAAACACCGGGGAGCTGTTTTTT; cdr3_aa: CASSLGHPARSNTGELFF; d_call: .; clone_size: .; v_call: TRBV5-1; j_call: TRBJ2-2
cdr3_nt: TGTGCCAGCGAGGGGACAGATTCTAACTATGGCTACACCTTC; cdr3_aa: CASEGTDSNYGYTF; d_call: TRBD1; clone_size: .; v_call: TRBV28; j_call: TRBJ1-2
cdr3_nt: TGTGCCACCAGTGATCAAGCCTTGGGCTACACCTTC; cdr3_aa: CATSDQALGYTF; d_call: .; clone_size: few; v_call: TRBV24-1; j_call: TRBJ1-2
cdr3_nt: TGTGCCATCAGTGAGGGGTTCGACAGGGGGTCGGATAATTCACCCCTCCACTTT; cdr3_aa: CAISEGFDRGSDNSPLHF; d_call: TRBD1; clone_size: .; v_call: TRBV10-3; j_call: TRBJ1-6
cdr3_nt: TGTGCCAGCAGTTTATCATCTAGGGGCGTCTACACCTTC; cdr3_aa: CASSLSSRGVYTF; d_call: .; clone_size: .; v_call: TRBV27; j_call: TRBJ1-2
cdr3_nt: TGTGCCAGAAAGGACAGGGGGCGGAATGAGCAGTTCTTC; cdr3_aa: CARKDRGRNEQFF; d_call: TRBD1; clone_size: .; v_call: TRBV2; j_call: TRBJ2-1
cdr3_nt: TGTGCCAGCAGCTTATGGGGCAACTCTGGAAACACCATATATTTT; cdr3_aa: CASSLWGNSGNTIYF; d_call: .; clone_size: few; v_call: TRBV7-6; j_call: TRBJ1-3
cdr3_nt: TGTGCCAGCAGTCCTACTAGCGGGGTACGGGTTGAGCAGTTCTTC; cdr3_aa: CASSPTSGVRVEQFF; d_call: TRBD2; clone_size: .; v_call: TRBV27; j_call: TRBJ2-1
cdr3_nt: TGCGCCAGCAGTGGACCGGGACAGGGCACTGAAGCTTTCTTT; cdr3_aa: CASSGPGQGTEAFF; d_call: TRBD1; clone_size: once; v_call: TRBV10-1; j_call: TRBJ1-1
cdr3_nt: TGTGCCAGTCAGGGGTATAGCAATCAGCCCCAGCATTTT; cdr3_aa: CASQGYSNQPQHF; d_call: .; clone_size: .; v_call: TRBV2; j_call: TRBJ1-5
cdr3_nt: TGTGCCAGCAGTTCCTCTTCGGGAATGCCCGGAAACACCATATATTTT; cdr3_aa: CASSSSSGMPGNTIYF; d_call: .; clone_size: .; v_call: TRBV6-6; j_call: TRBJ1-3
cdr3_nt: TGTGCCAGCAGCTTAAGCGGCGGCAGGTCGCCCCAGCATTTT; cdr3_aa: CASSLSGGRSPQHF; d_call: .; clone_size: many; v_call: TRBV13; j_call: TRBJ1-5
cdr3_nt: TGTGCCAGCAGTTTGGAAAAGCGTACGGCTCGACCAAGCACAGATACGCAGTATTTT; cdr3_aa: CASSLEKRTARPSTDTQYF; d_call: .; clone_size: .; v_call: TRBV28; j_call: TRBJ2-3